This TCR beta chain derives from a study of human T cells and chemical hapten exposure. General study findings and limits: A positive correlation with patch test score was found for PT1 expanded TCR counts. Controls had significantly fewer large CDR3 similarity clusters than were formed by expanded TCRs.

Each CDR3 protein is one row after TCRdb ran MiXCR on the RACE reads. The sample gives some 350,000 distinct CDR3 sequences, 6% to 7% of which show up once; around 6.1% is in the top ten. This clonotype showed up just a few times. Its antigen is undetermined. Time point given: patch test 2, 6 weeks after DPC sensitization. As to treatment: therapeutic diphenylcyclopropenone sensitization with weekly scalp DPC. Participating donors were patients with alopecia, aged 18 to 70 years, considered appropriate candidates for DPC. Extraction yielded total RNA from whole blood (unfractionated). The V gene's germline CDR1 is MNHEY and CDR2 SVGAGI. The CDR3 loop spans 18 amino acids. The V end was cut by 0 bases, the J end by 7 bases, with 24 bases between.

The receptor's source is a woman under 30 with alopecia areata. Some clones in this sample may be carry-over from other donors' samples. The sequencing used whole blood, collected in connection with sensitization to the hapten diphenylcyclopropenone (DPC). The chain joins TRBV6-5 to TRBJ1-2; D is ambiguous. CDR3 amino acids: CASSYSDPGLRTVSGYTF. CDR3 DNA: TGTGCCAGCAGTTACTCGGACCCCGGCCTGCGGACTGTTTCTGGCTACACCTTC.